Shown below are 10 T cell receptor beta chains from a single sample sequenced in a study of blood T cell repertoires in COVID-19. Profiling relied on immunoSEQ multiplex PCR, and the TCRdb table lists in-frame clones only, not all of them. The sample yields roughly 43,000 clones, 88% seen once. Sequencing was performed on peripheral blood. These receptors originate from a human donor in a cohort sampled during active COVID-19.

The chain combines TRBV2 with TRBJ1-5; no reliable D call. The CDR3 extends over 11 amino acids. V lost 3 bases, J lost 8 bases, and 5 bases lay in between. CDR1 is SNHLY and CDR2 is FYNNEI in the germline V gene. Written as DNA, the CDR3 is TGTGCCAGCAGTGATAGTAAGCCCCAGCATTTT. Translated, it gives CASSDSKPQHF.

DNA of the CDR3: TGTGCCAGCAATACCTACTCTGGGGCCAACGTCCTGACTTTC. The encoded protein is CASNTYSGANVLTF. The chain recombines TRBV6-5 with TRBJ2-6; D is unclear. This CDR3 spans 14 amino acids. V gave up 7 bases and J gave up 0 bases, with 7 bases separating them. The V gene's germline CDR1 is MNHEY and CDR2 SVGAGI.

This chain connects TRBV30 to TRBJ2-1, with D perhaps matching TRBD2 (6 bases). The CDR3 consists of 13 residues. CDR1 is GTSNPN, CDR2 SVGIG, per germline (reference sequence). V was cut by 3 bases and J by 2 bases, with 8 bases left in between. The DNA of the CDR3 is TGTGCCTGGAGGGCTAGCGCCTACAATGAGCAGTTCTTC. It specifies CAWRASAYNEQFF. Drawing the rest from reference TRBV30 and TRBJ2-1, the complete variable domain is SQTIHQWPATLVQPVGSPLSLECTVEGTSNPNLYWYRQAAGRGLQLLFYSVGIGQISSEVPQNLSASRPQDRQFILSSKKLLLSDSGFYLCAWRASAYNEQFFGPGTRLTVL.

The rearrangement uses TRBV24-1 and TRBJ2-1; tentative D call: TRBD1 (8 bases). Germline-derived CDR1 and CDR2 are KGHDR and SFDVKD. Trimming removed 3 bases from V and 8 bases from J, with 16 bases in between. The CDR3 totals 15 residues. The DNA for the CDR3 is TGTGCCACCAGTGATAGCGGGACAGGTAGGGATGAGCAGTTCTTC. Its protein product is CATSDSGTGRDEQFF.

The gene calls are TRBV30 and TRBJ2-7; 7 bases are shared with TRBD1. Germline V lookup: CDR1 GTSNPN, CDR2 SVGIG (reference sequence). Losses at the gene ends were 6 bases for V and 0 bases for J; bases not matched to a gene: 11. The CDR3 runs 15 residues. CDR3 nucleotide sequence: TGTGCCTGTTCCCCCCGGGACAGATACTCCTACGAGCAGTACTTC. This translates into CACSPRDRYSYEQYF. Full variable domain (outside the CDR3, taken from reference TRBV30 and TRBJ2-7): SQTIHQWPATLVQPVGSPLSLECTVEGTSNPNLYWYRQAAGRGLQLLFYSVGIGQISSEVPQNLSASRPQDRQFILSSKKLLLSDSGFYLCACSPRDRYSYEQYFGPGTRLTVT.

The rearrangement uses TRBV6-5 and TRBJ1-3, with D hard to call. The germline V gene encodes CDR1 MNHEY and CDR2 SVGAGI. Trimming left V 3 bases short and J 4 bases short, with 10 bases between. The CDR3 sequence is 14 residues long. In DNA form, the CDR3 reads TGTGCCAGCAGTTATCGGGTCCGCGGAAACACCATATATTTT. Translation gives CASSYRVRGNTIYF.

The chain has TRBV7-9 and TRBJ1-2, with D possibly TRBD1 on 5 matching bases. The CDR3 sequence is 13 residues long. With 4 bases removed from V and 3 bases from J, the gap between germline ends came to 9 bases. Germline assignment: CDR1 SEHNR and CDR2 FQNEAQ (reference sequence). The CDR3 reads CASSSTVDYGYTF. DNA for the CDR3: TGTGCCAGCAGCTCGACAGTAGACTATGGCTACACCTTC.

J is TRBJ1-2 and V is TRBV5-6, with 7 bases that match TRBD1. This CDR3 region has 13 residues. V dropped 1 base and J dropped 13; count of bases not matched to a gene: 10. Germline assignment: CDR1 SGHDT and CDR2 YYEEEE. CDR3 sequence reads: CASSLQQGWTGTF. CDR3 in DNA: TGTGCCAGCAGCTTGCAACAGGGGTGGACTGGCACCTTC. The full variable domain, rest sourced from reference TRBV5-6 and TRBJ1-2, is DAGVTQSPTHLIKTRGQQVTLRCSPKSGHDTVSWYQQALGQGPQFIFQYYEEEERQRGNFPDRFSGHQFPNYSSELNVNALLLGDSALYLCASSLQQGWTGTFGSGTRLTVV.

This chain joins TRBV19 and TRBJ2-7; 8 bases match TRBD1. Germline lookup yields CDR1 LNHDA and CDR2 SQIVND (reference sequence). The junction had 7 bases not matched to a gene; V was cut back by 7 bases and J by 2 bases. The CDR3 length is 14 residues. CDR3 in DNA: TGTGCCAGTACTCCAGGGGGCAACACCTACGAGCAGTACTTC. Amino acids: CASTPGGNTYEQYF.

The rearrangement uses TRBV27 and TRBJ2-5, with 8 nucleotides matching TRBD1. CDR1 is MNHEY and CDR2 is SMNVEV in the germline V gene (reference sequence). V trimming: 2 bases; J trimming: 5 bases; junction bases outside the gene matches: 7. The CDR3 length is 15 residues. Written as DNA, the CDR3 is TGTGCCAGCAGTTTAACGACAGGGGCGAGGGAGACCCAGTACTTC. It encodes CASSLTTGARETQYF.